This T cell receptor beta chain was obtained from a study of blood T cell repertoires in COVID-19. Recovered participants had two consecutive negative NP/OP PCR tests, healthcare professional clearance, or symptom resolution. The method was immunoSEQ multiplex PCR; TCRdb's version includes in-frame clones alone and lacks a portion of them. The sample carries approximately 130,000 clones, roughly four fifths recorded once. The length of the CDR3 is 16 residues. CDR1 and CDR2 from the germline V gene are PRHDT and FYEKMQ (reference sequence). Trimming removed 4 bases from V and 0 bases from J, with 13 bases in between.

The chain links TRBV13 to TRBJ2-1; D uncertain. This sequence was found in a man aged 30 to 45 who had recovered from COVID-19. Source material: PBMCs or T cells enriched from blood (not recorded which). The CDR3, as DNA: TGTGCCAGCAGCTCCCCGGCGGTGAGCTCCTACAATGAGCAGTTCTTC. It is translated as CASSSPAVSSYNEQFF.